The subject of this entry is one T cell receptor (beta chain). Profiled with immunoSEQ multiplex PCR; TCRdb holds only in-frame clones, not every one. The sample has 56,000 or so clones; 80% to 90% are singletons. The data belong to a study of blood T cell repertoires in COVID-19. The CDR3 is 13 amino acids. With 3 bases removed from V and 2 bases from J, the gap between germline ends came to 6 bases. Germline CDR1 is KGHDR and CDR2 is SFDVKD. Sequencing was done on a sample of peripheral blood. This sequence originates from a man aged 45-60 years with acute or convalescent COVID-19. The chain links TRBV24-1 to TRBJ2-5; D not resolved. The CDR3: CATSDQNQETQYF. In DNA form, the CDR3 reads TGTGCCACCAGTGATCAAAATCAAGAGACCCAGTACTTC.